The clone carrying this TCR beta chain has just a few counts. The CDR3 loop spans 16 amino acids. The germline gives CDR1 DFQATT, CDR2 SNEGSKA (reference sequence). V gave up 0 bases and J gave up 0 bases; unmatched junction bases: 6. cDNA molecules, individually, were tagged with unique molecular identifiers. TCRdb ran MiXCR on the 5' RACE reads and lists one entry per CDR3 protein. The data hold tens of thousands of distinct CDR3 sequences, with less than 15% observed a single time. This sample was taken from a study of early T cells in non-severe SARS-CoV-2 infection. Looking at the study overall: Sequencing targeted bulk RNA from unsorted whole blood, leaving chains unpaired.

This receptor was obtained from an adult who was a healthcare worker with PCR-confirmed SARS-CoV-2 infection or an uninfected control (not recorded which). The sample taken for sequencing was whole blood. The V and J genes are TRBV20-1 and TRBJ2-3; 7 bases align to TRBD1. This CDR3 is CSAREAGGSSTDTQYF. The CDR3 coding sequence is TGCAGTGCTAGAGAGGCAGGGGGTTCTAGCACAGATACGCAGTATTTT.